The sequence of this TCR beta chain was determined in a study of metastatic and nonmetastatic thyroid tumors. The entire patient cohort was treatment-naive prior to thyroid surgery. To note about this clone: Its specificity is unknown.

Study conclusions and caveats: Benign nodules reportedly had significantly lower TCR beta diversity than malignant thyroid tumors in blood and tumor.

The CDR3 has 14 residues. CDR1 and CDR2 (germline): SGDLS, YYNGEE. V lost 0 bases to trimming and J lost 8 bases, with 12 bases between them. TCRdb reassembled clones from the PCR reads with MiXCR. The sample holds tens of thousands of clones, roughly 25% seen once. This sequence was found in a female donor with papillary thyroid cancer or a benign thyroid nodule (not recorded which). Some clones in this sample may be carry-over from other donors' samples. The sequenced sample consisted of blood. J is TRBJ1-5 and V is TRBV9; D gene uncertain. CDR3 nucleotide sequence: TGTGCCAGCAGCGTAGGGGGTGCAGTGGAGCCCCAGCATTTT. This encodes CASSVGGAVEPQHF.